This T cell receptor beta chain was retrieved from a study of shared clonotypes between healthy human individuals. The V end was cut by 5 bases, the J end by 3 bases, with 9 bases between. CDR3 size: 13 residues. Germline CDR1 and CDR2: LNHDA and SQIVND (reference sequence). Repertoires were generated with immunoSEQ multiplex PCR, while TCRdb's copy carries only in-frame clones and drops some. Of fewer than 100,000 clones listed, around two thirds are singletons. The genes are TRBV19 and TRBJ2-3; unclear D gene. Sequences were obtained from memory CD8+ T cells sorted from blood. Subset in this sample: CD45RO+ cells pooled with CCR7-negative TemRA cells. The origin of this receptor is a man under 40 in good health. This chain's CDR3 is CASSPSRTDTQYF. DNA for the CDR3: TGTGCCAGTAGTCCGAGCCGAACAGATACGCAGTATTTT.